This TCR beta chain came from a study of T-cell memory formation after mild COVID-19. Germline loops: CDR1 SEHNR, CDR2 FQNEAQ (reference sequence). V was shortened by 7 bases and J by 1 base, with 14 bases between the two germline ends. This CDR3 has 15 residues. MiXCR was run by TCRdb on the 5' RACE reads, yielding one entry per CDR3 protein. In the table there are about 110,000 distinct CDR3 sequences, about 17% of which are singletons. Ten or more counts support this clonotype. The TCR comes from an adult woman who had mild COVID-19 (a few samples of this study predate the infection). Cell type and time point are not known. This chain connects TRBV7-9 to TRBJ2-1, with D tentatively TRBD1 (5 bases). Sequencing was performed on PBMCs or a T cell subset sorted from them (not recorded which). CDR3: CASTTAGSSYNEQFF. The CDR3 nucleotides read TGTGCCAGCACTACGGCAGGGTCATCCTACAATGAGCAGTTCTTC.